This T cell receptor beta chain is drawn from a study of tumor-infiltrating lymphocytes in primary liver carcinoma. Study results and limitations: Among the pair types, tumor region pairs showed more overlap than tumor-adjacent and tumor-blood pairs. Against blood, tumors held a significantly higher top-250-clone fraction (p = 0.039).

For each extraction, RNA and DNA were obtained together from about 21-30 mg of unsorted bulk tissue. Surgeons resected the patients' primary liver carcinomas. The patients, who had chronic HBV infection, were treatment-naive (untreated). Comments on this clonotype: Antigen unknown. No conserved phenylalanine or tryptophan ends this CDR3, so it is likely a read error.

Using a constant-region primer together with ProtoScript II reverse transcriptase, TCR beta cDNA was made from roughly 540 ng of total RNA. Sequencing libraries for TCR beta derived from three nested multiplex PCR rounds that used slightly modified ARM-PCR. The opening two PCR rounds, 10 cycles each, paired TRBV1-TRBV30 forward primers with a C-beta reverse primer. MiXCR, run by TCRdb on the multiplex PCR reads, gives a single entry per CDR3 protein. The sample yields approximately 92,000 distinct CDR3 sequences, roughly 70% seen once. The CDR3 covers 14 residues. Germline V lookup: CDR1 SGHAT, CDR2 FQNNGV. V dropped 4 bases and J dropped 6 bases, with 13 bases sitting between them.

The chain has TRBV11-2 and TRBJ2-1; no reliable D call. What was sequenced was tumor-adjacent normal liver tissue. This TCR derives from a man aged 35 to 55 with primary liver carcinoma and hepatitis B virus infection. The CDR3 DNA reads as TGTGCCAGCAGCTCGATGTTAGGAAGCAATGAGCAGTTCTTA. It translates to CASSSMLGSNEQFL.